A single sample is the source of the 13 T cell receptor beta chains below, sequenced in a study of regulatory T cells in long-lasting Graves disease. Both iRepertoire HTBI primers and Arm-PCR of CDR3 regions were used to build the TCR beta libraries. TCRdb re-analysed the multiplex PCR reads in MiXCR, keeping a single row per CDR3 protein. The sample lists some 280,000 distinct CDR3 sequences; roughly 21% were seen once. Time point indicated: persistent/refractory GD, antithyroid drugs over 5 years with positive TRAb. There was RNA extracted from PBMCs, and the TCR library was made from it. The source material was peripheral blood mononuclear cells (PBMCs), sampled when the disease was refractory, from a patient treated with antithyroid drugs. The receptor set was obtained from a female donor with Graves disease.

The CDR3 DNA follows: TGTGCCAGCCAATGGATATCGGGGTCCCAGGTCCACGAGCAGTACTTC. Translation gives CASQWISGSQVHEQYF. The V call is TRBV11-2, the J call TRBJ2-7; weak D call: TRBD2 (5 bases). Germline lookup yields CDR1 SGHAT and CDR2 FQNNGV. The CDR3 is made up of 16 amino acids. V lost 8 bases and J lost 5, with 25 bases in between.

This CDR3 is CASSLSGKPQHF. The CDR3 DNA sequence: TGTGCCAGCAGCTTGTCAGGGAAGCCCCAGCATTTT. The V gene is TRBV7-2, the J gene TRBJ1-5; a weak D match, TRBD1 (5 bases). V was clipped by 3 bases and J by 8 bases, with 8 bases between them. Germline V CDR1 and CDR2: SGHTA, FQGNSA. This CDR3 spans 12 amino acids. The variable domain in full, with the rest retrieved from reference TRBV7-2 and TRBJ1-5, is GAGVSQSPSNKVTEKGKDVELRCDPISGHTALYWYRQSLGQGLEFLIYFQGNSAPDKSGLPSDRFSAERTGGSVSTLTIQRTQQEDSAVYLCASSLSGKPQHFGDGTRLSIL.

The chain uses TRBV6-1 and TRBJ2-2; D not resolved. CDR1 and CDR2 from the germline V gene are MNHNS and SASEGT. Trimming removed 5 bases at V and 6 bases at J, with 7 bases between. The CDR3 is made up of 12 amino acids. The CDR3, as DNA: TGTGCCAGCAGTAACGGAGCCGGGGAGCTGTTTTTT. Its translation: CASSNGAGELFF.

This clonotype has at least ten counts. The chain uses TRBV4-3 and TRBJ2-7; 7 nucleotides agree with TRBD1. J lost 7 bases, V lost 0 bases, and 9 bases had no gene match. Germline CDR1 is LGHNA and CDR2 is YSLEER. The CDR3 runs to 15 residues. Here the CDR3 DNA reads TGCGCCAGCAGCCAAGATTGGGGACAGTGGATTGAGCAGTACTTC. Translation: CASSQDWGQWIEQYF.

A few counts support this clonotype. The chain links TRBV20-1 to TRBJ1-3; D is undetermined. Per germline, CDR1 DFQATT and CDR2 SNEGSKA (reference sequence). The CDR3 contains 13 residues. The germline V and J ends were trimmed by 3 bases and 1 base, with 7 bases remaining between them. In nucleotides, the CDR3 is TGCAGTGCTAGTCTGGGTTCTGGAAACACCATATATTTT. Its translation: CSASLGSGNTIYF.

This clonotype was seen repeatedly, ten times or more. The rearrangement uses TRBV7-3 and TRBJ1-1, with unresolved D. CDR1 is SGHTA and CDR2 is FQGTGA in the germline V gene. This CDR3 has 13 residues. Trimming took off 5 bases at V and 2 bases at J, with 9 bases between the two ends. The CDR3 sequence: CASSLWTNTEAFF. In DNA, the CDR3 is TGTGCCAGCAGCCTGTGGACCAACACTGAAGCTTTCTTT.

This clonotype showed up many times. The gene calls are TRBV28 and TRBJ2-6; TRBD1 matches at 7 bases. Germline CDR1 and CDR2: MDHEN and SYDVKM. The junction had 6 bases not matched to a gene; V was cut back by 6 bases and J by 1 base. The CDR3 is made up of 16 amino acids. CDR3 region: CASRGQTLSGANVLTF. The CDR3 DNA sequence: TGTGCCAGCAGGGGACAGACACTATCTGGGGCCAACGTCCTGACTTTC. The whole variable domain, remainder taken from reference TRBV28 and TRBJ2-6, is DVKVTQSSRYLVKRTGEKVFLECVQDMDHENMFWYRQDPGLGLRLIYFSYDVKMKEKGDIPEGYSVSREKKERFSLILESASTNQTSMYLCASRGQTLSGANVLTFGAGSRLTVL.

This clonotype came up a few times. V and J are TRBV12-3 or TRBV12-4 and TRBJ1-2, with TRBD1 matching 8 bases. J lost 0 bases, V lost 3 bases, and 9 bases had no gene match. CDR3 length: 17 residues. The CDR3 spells CASSLERDRLSNYGYTF. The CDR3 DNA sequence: TGTGCCAGCAGTTTGGAAAGGGACAGGCTGTCTAACTATGGCTACACCTTC.

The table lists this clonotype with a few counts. The CDR3 region is CASSMRLAANTGELFF. The CDR3 coding sequence is TGTGCCAGTAGTATGAGGCTAGCGGCCAACACCGGGGAGCTGTTTTTT. V is TRBV19 and J is TRBJ2-2; 7 bases match TRBD2. Germline CDR1 and CDR2: LNHDA and SQIVND (reference sequence). V gave up 3 bases and J gave up 2 bases; unmatched junction bases: 6. The CDR3 has 16 amino acids.

CDR3 loop: CASSSRTGGEQYF. DNA of the CDR3: TGTGCCAGCAGCTCTCGGACTGGAGGCGAGCAGTACTTC. The chain has TRBV3-1 and TRBJ2-7; a possible D gene is TRBD2 (5 bases). V was trimmed by 5 bases and J by 6 bases, leaving 14 bases between them. The CDR3 sequence is 13 residues long. CDR1 is LGHDT and CDR2 is YNNKEL in the germline V gene (reference sequence).

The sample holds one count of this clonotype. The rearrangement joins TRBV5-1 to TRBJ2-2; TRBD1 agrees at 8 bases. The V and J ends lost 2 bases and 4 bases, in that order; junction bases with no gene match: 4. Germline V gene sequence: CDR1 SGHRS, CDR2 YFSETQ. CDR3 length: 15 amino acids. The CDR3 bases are TGCGCCAGCAGCTTTTCAGGGGGCGTCACCGGGGAGCTGTTTTTT. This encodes CASSFSGGVTGELFF.

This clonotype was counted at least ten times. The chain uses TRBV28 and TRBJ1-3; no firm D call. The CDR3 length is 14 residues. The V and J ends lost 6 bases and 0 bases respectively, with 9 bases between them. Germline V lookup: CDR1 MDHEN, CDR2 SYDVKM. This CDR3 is CASSLYVSGNTIYF. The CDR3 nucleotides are TGTGCCAGCAGCCTCTATGTCTCTGGAAACACCATATATTTT.

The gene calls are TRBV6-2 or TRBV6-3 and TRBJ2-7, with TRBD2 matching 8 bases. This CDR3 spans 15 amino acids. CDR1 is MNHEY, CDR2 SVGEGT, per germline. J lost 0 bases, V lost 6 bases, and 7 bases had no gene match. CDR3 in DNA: TGTGCCAGCAGCCTTCTAGCGGGCATCTCCTACGAGCAGTACTTC. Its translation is CASSLLAGISYEQYF.